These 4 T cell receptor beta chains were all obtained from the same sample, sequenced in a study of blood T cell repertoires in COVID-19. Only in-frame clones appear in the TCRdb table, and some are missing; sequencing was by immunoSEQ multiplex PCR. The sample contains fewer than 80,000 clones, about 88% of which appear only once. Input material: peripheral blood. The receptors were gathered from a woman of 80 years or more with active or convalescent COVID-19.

In nucleotides, the CDR3 is TGTGCCAGCCGACAGGGAGGCGATGAAGCTTTCTTT. Translation: CASRQGGDEAFF. This chain joins TRBV19 and TRBJ1-1; 7 nucleotides agree with TRBD1. Germline CDR1 reads LNHDA; CDR2 reads SQIVND (reference sequence). The CDR3 is 12 amino acids. The trim removed 9 bases at V and 7 bases at J, leaving 8 bases unmatched.

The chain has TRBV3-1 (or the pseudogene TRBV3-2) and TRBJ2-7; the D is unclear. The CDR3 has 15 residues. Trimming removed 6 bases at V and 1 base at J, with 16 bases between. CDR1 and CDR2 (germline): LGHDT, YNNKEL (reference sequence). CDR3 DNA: TGTGCCAGCAGACTACCCCCTGGCCAGTCCTACGAGCAGTACTTC. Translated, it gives CASRLPPGQSYEQYF.

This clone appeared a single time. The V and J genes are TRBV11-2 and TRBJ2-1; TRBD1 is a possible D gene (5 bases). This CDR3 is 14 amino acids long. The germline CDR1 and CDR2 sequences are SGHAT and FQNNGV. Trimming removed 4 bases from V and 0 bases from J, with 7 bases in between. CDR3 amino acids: CASSYRSSYNEQFF. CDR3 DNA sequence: TGTGCCAGCAGCTACAGGAGCTCCTACAATGAGCAGTTCTTC. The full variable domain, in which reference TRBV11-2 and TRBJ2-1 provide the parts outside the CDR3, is EAGVAQSPRYKIIEKRQSVAFWCNPISGHATLYWYQQILGQGPKLLIQFQNNGVVDDSQLPKDRFSAERLKGVDSTLKIQPAKLEDSAVYLCASSYRSSYNEQFFGPGTRLTVL.

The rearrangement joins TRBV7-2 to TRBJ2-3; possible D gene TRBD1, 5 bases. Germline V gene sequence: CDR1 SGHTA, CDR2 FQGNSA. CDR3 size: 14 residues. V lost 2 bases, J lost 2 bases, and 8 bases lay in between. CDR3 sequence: CASSLSGITDTQYF. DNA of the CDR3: TGTGCCAGCAGCTTATCAGGGATCACAGATACGCAGTATTTT.